The sequence of this TCR beta chain was determined in a study of blood T cells in healthy people across ages. Primers used in a second PCR of about 6 to 11 cycles were a sample-barcoded 5' primer and a J-beta primer mix. TCRdb analysed the 5' RACE reads with MiXCR anew, one entry per CDR3 protein. The data hold some 1,800,000 distinct CDR3 sequences, with roughly two fifths observed a single time. Germline values: CDR1 SEHNR, CDR2 FQNEAQ (reference sequence). V was clipped by 8 bases and J by 7 bases, with 20 bases between them. This CDR3 is built from 14 residues. The table lists this clonotype with a few counts.

The source of this sequence is a human donor in good health. The chain has TRBV7-9 and TRBJ1-2; weak D call: TRBD1 (5 bases). The specimen sequenced was blood. CDR3 coding DNA: TGTGCCAGCGGACGACAAAGTCGAGGGGTTGGCTACACCTTC. Its translation is CASGRQSRGVGYTF.